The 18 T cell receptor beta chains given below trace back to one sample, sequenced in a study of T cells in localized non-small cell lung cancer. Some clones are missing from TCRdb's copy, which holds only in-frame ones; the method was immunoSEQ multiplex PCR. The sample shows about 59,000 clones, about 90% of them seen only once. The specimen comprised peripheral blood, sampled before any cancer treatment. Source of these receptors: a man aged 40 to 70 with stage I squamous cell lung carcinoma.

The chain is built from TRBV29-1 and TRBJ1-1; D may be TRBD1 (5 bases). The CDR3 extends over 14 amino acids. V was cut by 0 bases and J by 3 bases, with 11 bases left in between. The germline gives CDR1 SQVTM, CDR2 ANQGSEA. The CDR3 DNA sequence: TGCAGCGTTGAAGATCTAGGCAGGGACACTGAAGCTTTCTTT. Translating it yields CSVEDLGRDTEAFF. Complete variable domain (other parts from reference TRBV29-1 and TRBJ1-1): SAVISQKPSRDICQRGTSLTIQCQVDSQVTMMFWYRQQPGQSLTLIATANQGSEATYESGFVIDKFPISRPNLTFSTLTVSNMSPEDSSIYLCSVEDLGRDTEAFFGQGTRLTVV.

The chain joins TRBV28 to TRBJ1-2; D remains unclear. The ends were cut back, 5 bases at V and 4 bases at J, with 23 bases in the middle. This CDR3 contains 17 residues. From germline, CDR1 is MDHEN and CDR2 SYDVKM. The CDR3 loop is CASSKSATNRMIYGYTF. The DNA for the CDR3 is TGTGCCAGCAGTAAATCGGCCACTAACCGAATGATCTATGGCTACACCTTC.

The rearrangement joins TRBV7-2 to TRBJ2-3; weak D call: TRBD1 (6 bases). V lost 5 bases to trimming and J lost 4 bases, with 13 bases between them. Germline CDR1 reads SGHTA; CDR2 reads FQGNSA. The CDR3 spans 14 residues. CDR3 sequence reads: CASSRRDMADTQYF. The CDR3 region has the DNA TGTGCCAGCAGCCGCAGGGACATGGCAGATACGCAGTATTTT.

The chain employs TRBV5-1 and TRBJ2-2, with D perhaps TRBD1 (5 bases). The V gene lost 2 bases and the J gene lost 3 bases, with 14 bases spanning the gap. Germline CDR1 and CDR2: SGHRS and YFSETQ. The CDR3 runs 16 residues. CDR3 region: CASSLGVIRDTGELFF. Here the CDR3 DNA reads TGCGCCAGCAGCTTAGGGGTGATCAGGGACACCGGGGAGCTGTTTTTT.

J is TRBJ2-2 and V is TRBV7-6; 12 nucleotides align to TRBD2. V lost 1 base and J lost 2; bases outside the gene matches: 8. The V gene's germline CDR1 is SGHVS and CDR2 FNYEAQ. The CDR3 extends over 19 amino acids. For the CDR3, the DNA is TGTGCCAGCAGCTTAGAACTAGCGGGAGGCCCACTAAACACCGGGGAGCTGTTTTTT. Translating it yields CASSLELAGGPLNTGELFF.

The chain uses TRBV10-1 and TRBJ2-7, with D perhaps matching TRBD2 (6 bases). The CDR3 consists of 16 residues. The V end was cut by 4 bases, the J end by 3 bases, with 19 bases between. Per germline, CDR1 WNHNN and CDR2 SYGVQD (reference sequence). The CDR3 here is CASSGGTAGSGYEQYF. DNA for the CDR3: TGCGCCAGCAGTGGGGGGACTGCCGGTTCAGGCTACGAGCAGTACTTC.

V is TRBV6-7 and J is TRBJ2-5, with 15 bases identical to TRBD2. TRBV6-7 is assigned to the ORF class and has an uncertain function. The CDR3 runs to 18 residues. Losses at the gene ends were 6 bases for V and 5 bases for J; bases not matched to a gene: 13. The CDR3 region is CASRWLRTSGRVRETQYF. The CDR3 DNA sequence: TGTGCCAGCAGGTGGCTGAGGACTAGCGGGAGGGTTCGGGAGACCCAGTACTTC.

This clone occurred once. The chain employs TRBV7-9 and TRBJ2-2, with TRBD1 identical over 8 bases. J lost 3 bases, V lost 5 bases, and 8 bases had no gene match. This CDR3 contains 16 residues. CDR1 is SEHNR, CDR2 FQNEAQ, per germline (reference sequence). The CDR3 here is CASSPNRGTYTGELFF. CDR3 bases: TGTGCCAGCAGCCCCAACAGGGGGACATACACCGGGGAGCTGTTTTTT.

The CDR3 here is CASSSQGAGGELFF. Here the CDR3 DNA reads TGTGCCAGCAGCTCGCAGGGGGCGGGCGGGGAGCTGTTTTTT. This chain uses TRBV7-2 with TRBJ2-2; 8 bases fit TRBD1. This CDR3 region has 14 residues. Unmatched junction bases numbered 5, after V lost 4 bases and J lost 7 bases. Germline V lookup: CDR1 SGHTA, CDR2 FQGNSA.

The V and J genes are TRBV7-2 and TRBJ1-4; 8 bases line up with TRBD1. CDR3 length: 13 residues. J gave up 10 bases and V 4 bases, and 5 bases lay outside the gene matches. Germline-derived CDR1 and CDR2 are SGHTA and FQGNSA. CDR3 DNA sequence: TGTGCCAGCAGCTCGGACAGGGTAGCAAAACTGTTTTTT. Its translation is CASSSDRVAKLFF.

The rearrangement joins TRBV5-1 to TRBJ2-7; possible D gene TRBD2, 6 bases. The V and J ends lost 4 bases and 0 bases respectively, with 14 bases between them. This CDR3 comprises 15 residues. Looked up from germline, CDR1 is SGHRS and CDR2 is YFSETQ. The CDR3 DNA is TGCGCCAGCAGCCTAGGGGACGGGAGCTCCTACGAGCAGTACTTC. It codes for CASSLGDGSSYEQYF.

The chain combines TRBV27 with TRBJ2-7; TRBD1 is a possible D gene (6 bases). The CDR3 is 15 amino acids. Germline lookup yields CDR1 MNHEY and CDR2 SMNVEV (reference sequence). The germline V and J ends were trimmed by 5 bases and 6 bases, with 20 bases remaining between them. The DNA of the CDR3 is TGTGCCAGCAGTGCCCTCCGGGACAAGTTCCTCGAGCAGTACTTC. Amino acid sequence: CASSALRDKFLEQYF.

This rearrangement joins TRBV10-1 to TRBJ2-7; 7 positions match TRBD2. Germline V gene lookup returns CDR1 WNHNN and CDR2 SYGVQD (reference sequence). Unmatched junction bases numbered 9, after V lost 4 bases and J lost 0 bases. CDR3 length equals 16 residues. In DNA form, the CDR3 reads TGCGCCAGCAGTGTAGCTAGCGGAAAATCCTCCTACGAGCAGTACTTC. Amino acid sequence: CASSVASGKSSYEQYF.

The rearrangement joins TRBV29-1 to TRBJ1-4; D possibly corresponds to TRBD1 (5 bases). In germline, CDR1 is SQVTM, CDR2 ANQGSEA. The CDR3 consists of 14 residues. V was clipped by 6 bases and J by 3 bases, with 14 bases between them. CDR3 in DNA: TGCAGCGTCGAGTGGGGACTTTCTAATGAAAAACTGTTTTTT. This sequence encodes CSVEWGLSNEKLFF.

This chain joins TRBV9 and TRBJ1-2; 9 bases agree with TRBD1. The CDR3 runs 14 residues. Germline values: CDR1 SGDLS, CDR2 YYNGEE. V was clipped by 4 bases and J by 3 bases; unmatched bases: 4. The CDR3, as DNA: TGTGCCAGCAGCCCGGGACAGGGTTACTATGGCTACACCTTC. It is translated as CASSPGQGYYGYTF.

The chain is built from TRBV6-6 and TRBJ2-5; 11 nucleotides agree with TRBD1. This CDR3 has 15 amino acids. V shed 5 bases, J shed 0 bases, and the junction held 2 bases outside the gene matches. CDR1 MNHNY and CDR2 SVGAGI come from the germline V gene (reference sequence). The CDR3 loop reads CASSRDRGYQETQYF. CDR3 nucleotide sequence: TGTGCCAGCAGTAGGGACAGGGGGTACCAAGAGACCCAGTACTTC.

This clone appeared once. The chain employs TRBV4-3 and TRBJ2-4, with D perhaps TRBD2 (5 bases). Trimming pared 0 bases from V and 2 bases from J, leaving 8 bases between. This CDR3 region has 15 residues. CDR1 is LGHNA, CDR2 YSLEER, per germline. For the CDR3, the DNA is TGCGCCAGCAGCCAAGACGGGGTATCCAAAAACATTCAGTACTTC. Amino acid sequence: CASSQDGVSKNIQYF.

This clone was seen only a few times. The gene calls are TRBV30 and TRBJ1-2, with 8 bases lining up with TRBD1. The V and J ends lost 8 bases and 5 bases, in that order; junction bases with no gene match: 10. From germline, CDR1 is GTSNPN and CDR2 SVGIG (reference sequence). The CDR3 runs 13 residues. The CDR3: CARIGRGPYGYTF. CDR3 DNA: TGTGCCCGGATCGGCAGGGGGCCTTATGGCTACACCTTC. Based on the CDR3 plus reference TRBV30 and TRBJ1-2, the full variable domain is SQTIHQWPATLVQPVGSPLSLECTVEGTSNPNLYWYRQAAGRGLQLLFYSVGIGQISSEVPQNLSASRPQDRQFILSSKKLLLSDSGFYLCARIGRGPYGYTFGSGTRLTVV.